Described below is a single TCR beta chain sequence and its context. The data originate from a study of CD8 T cells in Susac syndrome. Overall study context: Among the sequenced Susac syndrome patients, roughly six had active disease while about eight were in remission.

Germline CDR1 and CDR2: MNHEY and SVGAGI. The CDR3 loop spans 14 amino acids. The V end was cut by 5 bases, the J end by 0 bases, with 10 bases between. cDNA came from about 0.51 to 1 ug RNA primed by random hexamers. An immunoSEQ multiplex PCR amplified TCR beta CDR3 over 54 Vbeta and 13 Jbeta. TCRdb itself ran the immunoSEQ multiplex PCR reads through MiXCR, one entry per CDR3 protein. The table has approximately 100,000 distinct CDR3 sequences, approximately 94% seen once; the top ten hold 0.41%. The chain recombines TRBV6-5 with TRBJ1-1; no clear D. The source material was CD8+ T cells from PBMCs. The TCR was taken from a human donor with Susac syndrome. The CDR3 spells CASSPSLMNTEAFF. The DNA for the CDR3 is TGTGCCAGCAGTCCCAGCCTCATGAACACTGAAGCTTTCTTT.